These 20 T cell receptor beta chains originate from one sample sequenced in a study of CD4 T cells in relation to SARS-CoV-2 and coronaviruses. CD4+ T cells from unexposed donors were obtained before the COVID-19 pandemic (2011-2018). The cells were cultured for about ten days before CD4+ T cells were isolated. These receptors' antigens are unknown. TCRdb keeps only in-frame clones here, not all; method: immunoSEQ multiplex PCR. The sample shows 20,000 to 25,000 clones, approximately 72% of them seen only once. The source material was CD4+ T cells from PBMCs, cultured in vitro. The source is a human donor in good health.

As concerns this clone: An end of the junction differs from the germline gene, which may be a read error. This sequence joins TRBV28 and TRBJ2-1; TRBD2 matches 7 bases. This CDR3 has 12 amino acids. Germline V gene data show CDR1 as MDHEN and CDR2 as SYDVKM. The CDR3 sequence: CPGRGRDNEQFF. CDR3 nucleotide sequence: TGCCCAGGGCGGGGGAGGGACAATGAGCAGTTCTTC.

CDR3 nucleotide sequence: TGCGCCAGCAGCCCAGTGACTAGCGGGAGTCAAGCGGATGAGCAGTTCTTC. It encodes CASSPVTSGSQADEQFF. The chain employs TRBV5-1 and TRBJ2-1; 12 bases align to TRBD2. Per germline, CDR1 SGHRS and CDR2 YFSETQ. After removal of 4 bases from V and 8 bases from J, the junction contained 13 bases not matched to a gene. The CDR3 extends over 17 amino acids. The full variable domain, with the rest looked up from reference TRBV5-1 and TRBJ2-1, is KAGVTQTPRYLIKTRGQQVTLSCSPISGHRSVSWYQQTPGQGLQFLFEYFSETQRNKGNFPGRFSGRQFSNSRSEMNVSTLELGDSALYLCASSPVTSGSQADEQFFGPGTRLTVL.

This clone was seen a single time. CDR3 coding DNA: TGTGCCAGCAGCTTAGGGCGCTTAGGGGCCAACGTCCTGACTTTC. This gives the protein CASSLGRLGANVLTF. This sequence joins TRBV27 and TRBJ2-6; D unresolved. The CDR3 runs to 15 residues. The ends were cut back, 6 bases at V and 4 bases at J, with 13 bases in the middle. Germline loops: CDR1 MNHEY, CDR2 SMNVEV (reference sequence).

This chain links TRBV18 with TRBJ2-1; 9 bases line up with TRBD1. The CDR3 length is 15 residues. CDR1 is KGHSH, CDR2 LQKENI, per germline. V shed 0 bases and J 12 bases; nucleotides not matched to a gene: 9. The CDR3 loop reads CASSPPVNDRGVQFF. The DNA of the CDR3 is TGTGCCAGCTCACCACCGGTAAATGACAGGGGGGTGCAGTTCTTC.

The rearrangement links TRBV3-1 (or the pseudogene TRBV3-2) to TRBJ1-1; tentative D call: TRBD1 (6 bases). The CDR3 has 14 amino acids. The germline gives CDR1 LGHDT, CDR2 YNNKEL (reference sequence). Trimming shortened V by 0 bases and J by 5 bases, and 10 bases separated the two germline ends. As DNA, the CDR3 is TGTGCCAGCAGCCAAGACTCCACAGGGACTGAAGCTTTCTTT. This sequence encodes CASSQDSTGTEAFF.

The V gene is TRBV13, the J gene TRBJ2-5; the D gene is possibly TRBD1 (6 bases). Trimming pared 2 bases from V and 5 bases from J, leaving 9 bases between. Germline V lookup: CDR1 PRHDT, CDR2 FYEKMQ (reference sequence). The length of the CDR3 is 13 residues. The CDR3 DNA is TGTGCCAGCAGCTTATGGGGGCGGGAGACCCAGTACTTC. It encodes CASSLWGRETQYF.

V and J are TRBV4-2 and TRBJ2-1; 8 bases are a match to TRBD2. The CDR3 has 15 amino acids. CDR1 and CDR2 (germline): LGHNA, YNFKEQ. Trimming cost V 4 bases and J 5 bases; bases outside gene matches: 7. The DNA of the CDR3 is TGTGCCAGCAGCCTCCGGGAGGGGGGAAACAATGAGCAGTTCTTC. Encoded protein: CASSLREGGNNEQFF.

The rearrangement uses TRBV2 and TRBJ2-7; D unresolved. The CDR3 covers 12 residues. Germline CDR1 SNHLY, CDR2 FYNNEI. V lost 7 bases and J 0 bases, leaving 7 bases between the germline ends. The CDR3 DNA follows: TGTGCCAGCATGCGGAGCTCCTACGAGCAGTACTTC. Its translation is CASMRSSYEQYF. The full variable domain, its missing parts supplied by reference TRBV2 and TRBJ2-7, is EPEVTQTPSHQVTQMGQEVILRCVPISNHLYFYWYRQILGQKVEFLVSFYNNEISEKSEIFDDQFSVERPDGSNFTLKIRSTKLEDSAMYFCASMRSSYEQYFGPGTRLTVT.

The rearrangement joins TRBV11-3 to TRBJ1-1; no clear D gene. This CDR3 is 13 amino acids long. CDR1 and CDR2 (germline): SGHNT, YENEEA. Trimming stripped 5 bases from V and 2 bases from J, with 9 bases between. This CDR3 is CASSRRENTEAFF. DNA for the CDR3: TGTGCCAGCAGCCGTAGGGAAAACACTGAAGCTTTCTTT.

The chain joins TRBV11-2 to TRBJ2-3; tentatively, D is TRBD2 (5 bases). The CDR3 is 17 amino acids. The germline CDR1 and CDR2 sequences are SGHAT and FQNNGV. V lost 1 base, J lost 5 bases, and 19 bases lay in between. The CDR3 spells CASSLGLSILGVDTQYF. The CDR3 DNA reads TGTGCCAGCAGCTTAGGTCTTAGTATATTGGGAGTAGATACGCAGTATTTT. Full variable domain (missing parts from reference TRBV11-2 and TRBJ2-3): EAGVAQSPRYKIIEKRQSVAFWCNPISGHATLYWYQQILGQGPKLLIQFQNNGVVDDSQLPKDRFSAERLKGVDSTLKIQPAKLEDSAVYLCASSLGLSILGVDTQYFGPGTRLTVL.

The chain links TRBV6-6 to TRBJ1-5; D is uncertain. CDR3 length: 16 residues. The germline V gene encodes CDR1 MNHNY and CDR2 SVGAGI (reference sequence). The V gene lost 1 base and the J gene lost 6 bases, with 16 bases spanning the gap. The CDR3 loop reads CASSYFSRKPTQPQHF. The CDR3 nucleotides are TGTGCCAGCAGTTACTTTTCTCGAAAACCGACTCAGCCCCAGCATTTT.

This clone was seen a handful of times. The chain uses TRBV9 and TRBJ2-7, with D tentatively TRBD1 or TRBD2 (6 bases each). CDR1 SGDLS and CDR2 YYNGEE come from the germline V gene. V lost 0 bases and J lost 6, with 19 bases in between. The CDR3 runs 16 residues. CDR3 bases: TGTGCCAGCAGCGTAGAAGGGAGTCGGGGGCGCGCCGAGCAGTACTTC. Translating gives CASSVEGSRGRAEQYF.

This clone was found once. This sequence joins TRBV7-9 and TRBJ2-6; D ambiguous. This CDR3 region has 14 residues. Trimming stripped 1 base from V and 1 base from J, with 2 bases between. CDR1 SEHNR and CDR2 FQNEAQ come from the germline V gene (reference sequence). The CDR3: CASSLDSGANVLTF. Written as DNA, the CDR3 is TGTGCCAGCAGCTTAGATTCTGGGGCCAACGTCCTGACTTTC. Together with reference TRBV7-9 and TRBJ2-6, the CDR3 gives the full variable domain: DTGVSQNPRHKITKRGQNVTFRCDPISEHNRLYWYRQTLGQGPEFLTYFQNEAQLEKSRLLSDRFSAERPKGSFSTLEIQRTEQGDSAMYLCASSLDSGANVLTFGAGSRLTVL.

The chain recombines TRBV5-1 with TRBJ1-4; weak D call: TRBD1 (6 bases). Germline CDR1 reads SGHRS; CDR2 reads YFSETQ. V lost 0 bases, J lost 7 bases, and 16 bases lay in between. This CDR3 has 16 amino acids. The CDR3 nucleotides are TGCGCCAGCAGCTTGGACCAGCAGGGGAGAGGTGAAAAACTGTTTTTT. It is translated as CASSLDQQGRGEKLFF.

The J gene is TRBJ2-2, the V gene TRBV14; 7 positions match TRBD2. The CDR3 loop spans 17 amino acids. Trimming at V came to 0 bases and at J to 6 bases, leaving 10 bases not matched to a gene. Germline V lookup: CDR1 SGHDN, CDR2 FVKESK. The CDR3 is CASSQDLASGTPGELFF. The CDR3 region has the DNA TGTGCCAGCAGCCAAGATCTGGCTAGCGGTACCCCCGGGGAGCTGTTTTTT.

The chain carries TRBV11-3 and TRBJ1-5; D not certain. There are 14 residues in the CDR3. Germline assignment: CDR1 SGHNT and CDR2 YENEEA. V lost 1 base, J lost 4 bases, and 8 bases lay in between. DNA of the CDR3: TGTGCCAGCAGCTTAGCCAGATGTAATCAGCCCCAGCATTTT. The encoded protein is CASSLARCNQPQHF.

The chain is built from TRBV6-4 and TRBJ1-1; maybe TRBD1 (6 bases). Germline V lookup: CDR1 MRHNA, CDR2 SNTAGT. The CDR3 runs 14 residues. V lost 3 bases to trimming and J lost 2 bases, with 10 bases between them. CDR3 region: CASSEGRGNTEAFF. In DNA form, the CDR3 reads TGTGCCAGCAGTGAGGGCAGGGGAAACACTGAAGCTTTCTTT.

The chain recombines TRBV19 with TRBJ1-2; tentatively, D is TRBD1 (5 bases). The V gene lost 5 bases and the J gene lost 4 bases, with 14 bases spanning the gap. This CDR3 region has 14 residues. Germline-derived CDR1 and CDR2 are LNHDA and SQIVND (reference sequence). The CDR3 DNA reads as TGTGCCAGTAGTGCTGGGGACGGACCCTATGGCTACACCTTC. This encodes CASSAGDGPYGYTF.

The chain employs TRBV24-1 and TRBJ2-3; no clear D. CDR1 is KGHDR, CDR2 SFDVKD, per germline. CDR3 length equals 17 residues. Trimming stripped 1 base from V and 0 bases from J, with 13 bases between. For the CDR3, the DNA is TGTGCCACCAGTGATTTTTTGGAGCGAGGAAGCACAGATACGCAGTATTTT. Protein product: CATSDFLERGSTDTQYF.

This rearrangement joins TRBV13 to TRBJ2-4, with 7 bases lining up with TRBD1. In germline, CDR1 is PRHDT, CDR2 FYEKMQ (reference sequence). The CDR3 spans 17 residues. V lost 1 base to trimming and J lost 1 base; unmatched junction nucleotides: 7. CDR3 sequence (DNA): TGTGCCAGCAGCTTAGAAGCGTCGGACAGGGCCAAAAACATTCAGTACTTC. Translated, it gives CASSLEASDRAKNIQYF.